This record looks at one T cell receptor (beta chain) sequence and its context. The antigen is undetermined. This may be a read error: a much more frequent sequence differs by one nucleotide. Germline CDR1 and CDR2: SQVTM and ANQGSEA. Between the trimmed V and J ends, which lost 7 bases and 5 bases, there was a span of 17 bases. This CDR3 contains 13 residues. This sample is part of a study of tumor-infiltrating lymphocytes in primary liver carcinoma. The study's findings and limits: Present in all five tumor regions were only about 7-25% of the top clones.

The template, 450 to 650 ng total RNA, yielded TCR beta cDNA made with a constant-region primer. It was through three nested multiplex PCR rounds of slightly modified ARM-PCR that TCR beta libraries arose. It was with TRBV1-TRBV30 forward primers and a C-beta reverse primer that the first two PCR rounds were run, at about 9 cycles each. TCRdb re-derived calls from the multiplex PCR reads in MiXCR, one entry per CDR3 protein. The sample includes around 21,000 distinct CDR3 sequences, about 65% of them seen just once. Starting material for RNA and DNA co-extraction consisted of about 17-31 mg of unsorted bulk tissue.

The rearrangement uses TRBV29-1 and TRBJ2-5; D unclear. The receptor's source is a man between 35 and 55 years old with primary liver carcinoma and hepatitis B virus infection. Sequencing was performed on liver tumor tissue from sampling region 1. Subset denoted: tumor region T1, superior pole. The CDR3 reads CSDGGWAAETQYF. CDR3 in DNA: TGCAGCGATGGTGGGTGGGCCGCTGAGACCCAGTACTTC.